These 13 T cell receptor beta chains were sequenced from one sample in a study of T cells in Graves' hyperthyroidism and ophthalmopathy. What was amplified from RNA transcripts were TCR beta CDR3 regions. First-round RT-PCR with HTBI primers amplified the TCR CDR3 region. TCRdb recomputed calls from the multiplex PCR reads with MiXCR, one row per CDR3 protein. The data contain around 400,000 distinct CDR3 sequences, about 15% of them singletons. Material: blood. The receptors here all came from a woman under 30 with Graves' hyperthyroidism that later progressed to Graves' ophthalmopathy.

This chain connects TRBV24-1 to TRBJ2-7; no clear D. Trimming removed 3 bases from V and 0 bases from J, with 11 bases in between. There are 15 residues in the CDR3. The germline CDR1 and CDR2 sequences are KGHDR and SFDVKD. The CDR3 region is CATSDTPASSYEQYF. Written as DNA, the CDR3 is TGTGCCACCAGTGATACCCCAGCGAGCTCCTACGAGCAGTACTTC.

This clonotype was seen at least ten times. This chain uses TRBV20-1 with TRBJ2-7; 10 bases are shared with TRBD2. After removal of 3 bases from V and 3 bases from J, the junction contained 8 bases not matched to a gene. This CDR3 contains 15 residues. Germline values: CDR1 DFQATT, CDR2 SNEGSKA (reference sequence). The CDR3 DNA sequence: TGCAGTGCTAGTAATCTAGCGGGAGTATACTACGAGCAGTACTTC. Translated, it gives CSASNLAGVYYEQYF.

The genes are TRBV24-1 and TRBJ2-5; the D gene is possibly TRBD2 (5 bases). The germline V gene has CDR1 KGHDR and CDR2 SFDVKD. CDR3 length: 15 residues. V shed 4 bases and J shed 2 bases, with 13 bases lying between them. The CDR3 region has the DNA TGTGCCACCAGTGACCGACTAAGTTTGCAAGAGACCCAGTACTTC. Protein sequence: CATSDRLSLQETQYF.

In its sample, this clonotype was seen a few times. The chain combines TRBV28 with TRBJ1-5, with D possibly matching TRBD1 (6 bases). CDR3 size: 14 residues. The germline CDR1 and CDR2 sequences are MDHEN and SYDVKM. V shed 7 bases and J shed 7 bases, with 17 bases lying between them. DNA of the CDR3: TGTGCCAGCATCGATAGGCAGGGGTCCCAGCCCCAGCATTTT. This encodes CASIDRQGSQPQHF.

V and J are TRBV6-2 or TRBV6-3 and TRBJ2-2; possibly TRBD1 or TRBD2 for D (5 bases each). Per germline, CDR1 MNHEY and CDR2 SVGEGT. V was trimmed by 8 bases and J by 7 bases, leaving 8 bases between them. The CDR3 is 11 residues long. In DNA form, the CDR3 reads TGTGCCAGCGGGACGGTCGGGGAGCTGTTTTTT. Translating gives CASGTVGELFF.

This clonotype has at least ten counts. The rearrangement joins TRBV20-1 to TRBJ2-7; 7 nucleotides line up with TRBD1. This CDR3 is built from 12 residues. V shed 6 bases and J 5 bases; nucleotides not matched to a gene: 7. Looked up from germline, CDR1 is DFQATT and CDR2 is SNEGSKA (reference sequence). The CDR3, as DNA: TGCAGTGCACGATCTACAGGGGACGAGCAGTACTTC. As protein: CSARSTGDEQYF.

This clonotype came up a few times. The rearrangement links TRBV9 to TRBJ1-1, with D unclear. Germline CDR1 and CDR2: SGDLS and YYNGEE. This CDR3 comprises 14 residues. V was shortened by 4 bases and J by 2 bases, with 12 bases between the two germline ends. CDR3 nucleotide sequence: TGTGCCAGCAGCCCCCGCGTCGCAAACACTGAAGCTTTCTTT. It specifies CASSPRVANTEAFF.

In this sample, this clonotype turned up many times. The rearrangement joins TRBV6-5 to TRBJ2-1; 7 bases are a match to TRBD1. In germline, CDR1 is MNHEY, CDR2 SVGAGI. Unmatched junction bases numbered 11, after V lost 2 bases and J lost 7 bases. This CDR3 has 16 residues. The CDR3 DNA follows: TGTGCCAGCAGTTACGCGACCACAGGGGTTCGAAATGAGCAGTTCTTC. Its protein is CASSYATTGVRNEQFF.

In its sample, this clonotype was seen a few times. The chain joins TRBV9 to TRBJ1-6, with no clear D. CDR3 length: 12 amino acids. Trimming cost V 3 bases and J 7 bases, with 5 bases left between them. The germline V gene has CDR1 SGDLS and CDR2 YYNGEE. The CDR3 nucleotides are TGTGCCAGCAGCGCCTCAAATTCACCCCTCCACTTT. This encodes CASSASNSPLHF.

This clonotype was recorded a few times. The V call is TRBV7-9, the J call TRBJ2-7, with D tentatively TRBD1 (6 bases). Germline V CDR1 and CDR2: SEHNR, FQNEAQ (reference sequence). Trimming removed 1 base from V and 3 bases from J, with 10 bases in between. The CDR3 extends over 14 amino acids. CDR3 protein: CASSLDRAFYEQYF. CDR3 nucleotides: TGTGCCAGCAGCTTAGACAGGGCATTCTACGAGCAGTACTTC.

This clonotype was seen repeatedly, ten times or more. The J gene is TRBJ2-7, the V gene TRBV28; D not resolved. V lost 1 base and J 4 bases, leaving 8 bases between the germline ends. CDR1 and CDR2 (germline): MDHEN, SYDVKM. The CDR3 has 13 residues. In DNA, the CDR3 is TGTGCCAGCAGTTTATCCGACCCTTACGAGCAGTACTTC. Its protein is CASSLSDPYEQYF.

This clonotype was seen many times. The CDR3 sequence: CAISALGQGSSYEQYF. CDR3 DNA: TGTGCCATCAGCGCCTTAGGACAGGGGAGCTCCTACGAGCAGTACTTC. The chain employs TRBV10-3 and TRBJ2-7; 9 nucleotides line up with TRBD1. The CDR3 consists of 16 residues. CDR1 ENHRY and CDR2 SYGVKD come from the germline V gene. Trimming removed 6 bases from V and 0 bases from J; junction bases left unmatched: 9.

This clonotype was seen many times. This chain uses TRBV24-1 with TRBJ2-1; the D is unclear. CDR1 KGHDR and CDR2 SFDVKD come from the germline V gene. The CDR3 runs to 12 residues. Trimming removed 8 bases from V and 5 bases from J, with 9 bases in between. DNA of the CDR3: TGTGCCACCATTTCGGCGGACAATGAGCAGTTCTTC. Residues: CATISADNEQFF.